The 22 T cell receptor beta chains below come from one sample, sequenced in a study of blood T cells in healthy people across ages. A second PCR of roughly 7 to 11 cycles used a sample-barcoded 5' primer and a J-beta primer mix. TCRdb independently ran MiXCR on the 5' RACE reads; one entry per CDR3 protein. Seen here are 760,000 or so distinct CDR3 sequences, 25% observed once, and the top ten hold just under 9.5%. The sample was also reused in another study, on T cells of mothers and their children.

The sample taken for sequencing was blood. Receptors originate from a boy between 5 and 17 years old in good health.

This clonotype has a handful of counts. The CDR3 nucleotides read TGTGCCAGCAGTGAGGAGCTCTATAATTCACCCCTCCACTTT. Protein sequence: CASSEELYNSPLHF. V and J are TRBV6-4 and TRBJ1-6, with D unresolved. There are 14 residues in the CDR3. CDR1 MRHNA and CDR2 SNTAGT come from the germline V gene. V was trimmed by 3 bases and J by 3 bases, leaving 6 bases between them.

The sample holds a few counts of this clonotype. The chain recombines TRBV7-9 with TRBJ2-3; 15 bases line up with TRBD2. CDR1 SEHNR and CDR2 FQNEAQ come from the germline V gene (reference sequence). V shed 4 bases and J 4 bases; nucleotides not matched to a gene: 3. This CDR3 spans 16 amino acids. The CDR3 here is CASSSRTSGGADTQYF. In DNA form, the CDR3 reads TGTGCCAGCAGCTCCAGGACTAGCGGGGGGGCAGATACGCAGTATTTT.

This clonotype has just a few counts. Relative to the germline gene, one junction end is altered; a read error may explain this. The rearrangement uses TRBV7-2 and TRBJ2-5, with 11 positions matching TRBD2. Germline V gene sequence: CDR1 SGHTA, CDR2 FQGNSA. CDR3 size: 16 residues. The CDR3 region is CASSLAGTSGQETQYF. DNA of the CDR3: TGCGCCAGCAGCTTGGCCGGGACTAGCGGTCAAGAGACCCAGTACTTC.

A few counts support this clonotype. The rearrangement links TRBV20-1 to TRBJ2-7, with no clear D. The CDR3 is 14 amino acids. Germline lookup yields CDR1 DFQATT and CDR2 SNEGSKA (reference sequence). Trimming took 3 bases from V and 0 from J, leaving 12 bases between them. CDR3 nucleotide sequence: TGCAGTGCTAGGAGGACGCCGAGCTCCTACGAGCAGTACTTC. This encodes CSARRTPSSYEQYF.

The chain is built from TRBV20-1 and TRBJ1-2, with D hard to call. The CDR3 has 14 residues. The germline V gene encodes CDR1 DFQATT and CDR2 SNEGSKA (reference sequence). V was shortened by 2 bases and J by 0 bases, with 10 bases between the two germline ends. DNA for the CDR3: TGCAGTGCTAGATCAGGAACCTCTAACTATGGCTACACCTTC. Residues: CSARSGTSNYGYTF.

This clonotype is a singleton in its sample. The chain combines TRBV12-5 with TRBJ1-1; possible D gene TRBD1, 6 bases. V lost 6 bases and J 6 bases, leaving 14 bases between the germline ends. The germline V gene encodes CDR1 LGHNT and CDR2 FRNRAP. This CDR3 is built from 13 residues. The CDR3 sequence is CASGPSGVSEAFF. The CDR3 nucleotides read TGTGCTAGTGGACCCTCAGGGGTCTCTGAAGCTTTCTTT. Full variable domain (remainder filled in from reference TRBV12-5 and TRBJ1-1): DARVTQTPRHKVTEMGQEVTMRCQPILGHNTVFWYRQTMMQGLELLAYFRNRAPLDDSGMPKDRFSAEMPDATLATLKIQPSEPRDSAVYFCASGPSGVSEAFFGQGTRLTVV.

The chain recombines TRBV2 with TRBJ2-3; D uncertain. Trimming left V 7 bases short and J 1 base short, with 12 bases between. This CDR3 has 14 residues. Germline V lookup: CDR1 SNHLY, CDR2 FYNNEI. CDR3: CASNLGSGTDTQYF. CDR3 DNA sequence: TGTGCCAGCAACTTAGGGTCGGGCACAGATACGCAGTATTTT.

The chain couples TRBV7-9 to TRBJ1-2; D remains unclear. V was trimmed by 6 bases and J by 1 base, leaving 6 bases between them. The germline CDR1 and CDR2 sequences are SEHNR and FQNEAQ (reference sequence). The CDR3 covers 12 residues. The CDR3 region is CASSGYNYGYTF. The CDR3, as DNA: TGTGCCAGCAGTGGGTATAACTATGGCTACACCTTC.

The chain carries TRBV7-2 and TRBJ2-5; TRBD2 agrees at 7 bases. CDR3 size: 13 residues. The junction had 4 bases not matched to a gene; V was cut back by 5 bases and J by 4 bases. From germline, CDR1 is SGHTA and CDR2 FQGNSA. As DNA, the CDR3 is TGTGCCAGCAGCACTAGCGCCCTAGAGACCCAGTACTTC. Translation: CASSTSALETQYF. The variable domain in full, with the rest retrieved from reference TRBV7-2 and TRBJ2-5, is GAGVSQSPSNKVTEKGKDVELRCDPISGHTALYWYRQSLGQGLEFLIYFQGNSAPDKSGLPSDRFSAERTGGSVSTLTIQRTQQEDSAVYLCASSTSALETQYFGPGTRLLVL.

This clonotype was counted a few times. This chain's CDR3 is CASSSGTSGIHSSYNEQFF. CDR3 DNA: TGTGCCAGCAGCTCCGGGACTAGCGGGATCCATAGCTCCTACAATGAGCAGTTCTTC. The chain combines TRBV7-3 with TRBJ2-1; 13 nucleotides line up with TRBD2. The CDR3 is made up of 19 amino acids. V lost 4 bases, J lost 0 bases, and 9 bases stayed unmatched. Germline V lookup: CDR1 SGHTA, CDR2 FQGTGA.

This clonotype was counted a few times. The chain carries TRBV5-5 and TRBJ1-1, with D hard to call. V shed 0 bases and J shed 11 bases, with 14 bases lying between them. The germline V gene has CDR1 SGHKS and CDR2 YYEKEE (reference sequence). This CDR3 is 13 amino acids long. This chain's CDR3 is CASSLGAATYAFF. CDR3 nucleotides: TGTGCCAGCAGCTTGGGGGCCGCTACCTACGCTTTCTTT. The entire variable domain, with the rest obtained from reference TRBV5-5 and TRBJ1-1, is as follows: DAGVTQSPTHLIKTRGQQVTLRCSPISGHKSVSWYQQVLGQGPQFIFQYYEKEERGRGNFPDRFSARQFPNYSSELNVNALLLGDSALYLCASSLGAATYAFFGQGTRLTVV.

This clonotype was seen just once. This rearrangement joins TRBV29-1 to TRBJ2-3; D is perhaps TRBD2 (6 bases). Trimming pared 3 bases from V and 4 bases from J, leaving 11 bases between. This CDR3 has 13 residues. The germline V gene encodes CDR1 SQVTM and CDR2 ANQGSEA. The CDR3: CSVDSGGADTQYF. As DNA, the CDR3 is TGCAGCGTTGACAGCGGCGGGGCAGATACGCAGTATTTT.

The chain carries TRBV29-1 and TRBJ2-3; the D gene could be TRBD1 or TRBD2 (6 bases each). Germline assignment: CDR1 SQVTM and CDR2 ANQGSEA. V was shortened by 7 bases and J by 3 bases, with 17 bases between the two germline ends. This CDR3 comprises 14 residues. In nucleotides, the CDR3 is TGCAGCGCACGAGAGGGGGGTCTGACAGATACGCAGTATTTT. Translated, it gives CSAREGGLTDTQYF.

The chain employs TRBV29-1 and TRBJ2-7; 9 nucleotides line up with TRBD1. There are 14 residues in the CDR3. From germline, CDR1 is SQVTM and CDR2 ANQGSEA. Germline trimming cut 7 bases from V and 5 bases from J; bases unmatched to any gene: 12. CDR3 loop: CSGGGGQGIDEQYF. The CDR3 nucleotides are TGCAGCGGCGGAGGGGGACAGGGAATAGACGAGCAGTACTTC.

This clonotype was counted a few times. V and J are TRBV6-6 and TRBJ2-5; D possibly corresponds to TRBD2 (6 bases). The CDR3 has 14 amino acids. V lost 7 bases to trimming and J lost 7 bases, with 19 bases between them. Germline CDR1 reads MNHNY; CDR2 reads SVGAGI (reference sequence). The CDR3 coding sequence is TGTGCCAGCATTCAGGGCATGGGGACTTGGACCCAGTACTTC. Its protein product is CASIQGMGTWTQYF.

A few counts support this clonotype. The V and J genes are TRBV7-8 and TRBJ2-1, with D unclear. The length of the CDR3 is 17 residues. V was pared by 1 base and J by 7 bases, with 20 bases between. Germline V CDR1 and CDR2: SGHVS, FQNEAQ. CDR3 sequence reads: CASSLVRGFGPQNEQFF. Written as DNA, the CDR3 is TGTGCCAGCAGCTTAGTGCGAGGTTTCGGGCCTCAAAATGAGCAGTTCTTC.

This clonotype was counted a few times. The CDR3 protein is CASSPEGLAERETQYF. For the CDR3, the DNA is TGTGCCAGCAGCCCCGAGGGACTAGCGGAAAGAGAGACCCAGTACTTC. This chain connects TRBV12-3 or TRBV12-4 to TRBJ2-5; TRBD2 matches at 11 bases. The CDR3 extends over 16 amino acids. Losses at the gene ends were 6 bases for V and 4 bases for J; bases not matched to a gene: 10.

A few counts support this clonotype. The gene calls are TRBV28 and TRBJ2-4, with unresolved D. Germline V gene sequence: CDR1 MDHEN, CDR2 SYDVKM. V dropped 5 bases and J dropped 1 base, with 12 bases sitting between them. This CDR3 region has 15 residues. CDR3 DNA: TGTGCCAGCAGTACCCTAGAATTGGCCAAAAACATTCAGTACTTC. It codes for CASSTLELAKNIQYF.

This chain joins TRBV10-2 and TRBJ2-3, with D uncertain. The CDR3 extends over 14 amino acids. Trimming stripped 4 bases from V and 3 bases from J, with 11 bases between. The germline V gene encodes CDR1 WSHSY and CDR2 SAAADI. The CDR3 region has the DNA TGCGCCAGCAGTGTTTACAGCGCTACAGATACGCAGTATTTT. Protein: CASSVYSATDTQYF.

This clonotype has just a few counts. The J gene is TRBJ2-1, the V gene TRBV29-1, with 7 bases that match TRBD2. The CDR3 extends over 15 amino acids. CDR1 is SQVTM, CDR2 ANQGSEA, per germline. With 5 bases clipped from V and 4 bases from J, the junction kept 11 bases outside the gene matches. Here the CDR3 reads CSVRTSPLLYNEQFF. DNA for the CDR3: TGCAGCGTTAGGACTAGTCCCTTGTTATACAATGAGCAGTTCTTC.

The chain couples TRBV7-2 to TRBJ2-5, with D uncertain. The length of the CDR3 is 15 residues. The germline V and J ends were trimmed by 7 bases and 5 bases, with 20 bases remaining between them. Germline values: CDR1 SGHTA, CDR2 FQGNSA. The CDR3 DNA follows: TGTGCCAGCACCAAAATTCCCGACGTGTGGGAGACCCAGTACTTC. It encodes CASTKIPDVWETQYF.

The gene calls are TRBV28 and TRBJ2-5; D is possibly TRBD1 (6 bases). Gene TRBJ2-7 matches the end of the DNA better, so the J call may be wrong. Per the germline V gene, CDR1 is MDHEN and CDR2 is SYDVKM. This CDR3 has 13 amino acids. In DNA form, the CDR3 reads TGTGCCACCACTGGACAGTCCACCTACGAGCAGTACTTC. Translation gives CATTGQSTYEQYF.